The 23 T cell receptor beta chains in this list originate from one sample, sequenced in a study of blood T cell repertoires in COVID-19. Generated by immunoSEQ multiplex PCR, the TCRdb table keeps only in-frame clones and is missing some. The data hold around 330,000 clones, with 85% observed a single time. The sequenced material came from PBMCs or T cells enriched from blood (not recorded which). The receptors stem from a woman in her 30s who had been exposed to COVID-19.

V gene TRBV5-1 combines with J gene TRBJ1-2; 8 bases are a match to TRBD1. The V and J ends lost 0 bases and 2 bases, in that order; junction bases with no gene match: 6. This CDR3 spans 16 amino acids. CDR1 and CDR2 (germline): SGHRS, YFSETQ. The CDR3 sequence is CASSLGWTGKNYGYTF. CDR3 coding DNA: TGCGCCAGCAGCTTGGGCTGGACAGGGAAAAACTATGGCTACACCTTC.

This clone showed up just once. V and J are TRBV7-5 and TRBJ1-2; TRBD1, the table's D call, lacks a check against the DNA. TRBV7-5 is designated a pseudogene. The CDR3 loop spans 16 amino acids. CDR3 sequence (DNA): TGTGTCAGAAGCTTAGCGGAAGCTACAGGAGACTATGGCTACACCTTC. Protein: CVRSLAEATGDYGYTF.

The rearrangement uses TRBV19 and TRBJ1-1, with D unresolved. The CDR3 has 15 residues. Germline CDR1 LNHDA, CDR2 SQIVND (reference sequence). V gave up 7 bases and J gave up 4 bases, with 19 bases separating them. The CDR3 region is CASILGGRAGTEAFF. The CDR3 bases are TGTGCCAGTATCTTAGGAGGTAGGGCCGGCACTGAAGCTTTCTTT.

The J gene is TRBJ1-1, the V gene TRBV6-5; D is perhaps TRBD1 (5 bases). The CDR3 is made up of 15 amino acids. Germline V lookup: CDR1 MNHEY, CDR2 SVGAGI. Trimming shortened V by 9 bases and J by 3 bases, and 20 bases separated the two germline ends. For the CDR3, the DNA is TGTGCCAGTCCGGGTGACAGACCATGGGACACTGAAGCTTTCTTT. Translation: CASPGDRPWDTEAFF.

This clone was counted only a few times. The V call is TRBV7-8, the J call TRBJ2-6, with D hard to call. There are 16 residues in the CDR3. The germline V and J ends were trimmed by 1 base and 1 base, with 8 bases remaining between them. The germline V gene encodes CDR1 SGHVS and CDR2 FQNEAQ. CDR3 in DNA: TGTGCCAGCAGCTTAGATTCGACATCTGGGGCCAACGTCCTGACTTTC. It encodes CASSLDSTSGANVLTF.

The V and J genes are TRBV6-5 and TRBJ2-2, with 9 bases aligning to TRBD1. This CDR3 comprises 15 residues. V lost 7 bases, J lost 5 bases, and 8 bases stayed unmatched. The V gene's germline CDR1 is MNHEY and CDR2 SVGAGI. The CDR3 here is CASIATGGGTGELFF. The CDR3 DNA reads as TGTGCCAGCATCGCTACAGGGGGCGGGACCGGGGAGCTGTTTTTT.

The chain combines TRBV30 with TRBJ2-5, with D maybe TRBD2 (5 bases). The V gene lost 0 bases and the J gene lost 3 bases, with 11 bases spanning the gap. The CDR3 runs 14 residues. CDR1 is GTSNPN, CDR2 SVGIG, per germline (reference sequence). The CDR3 sequence: CAWSVLSREETQYF. CDR3 bases: TGTGCCTGGAGTGTACTTTCGCGGGAAGAGACCCAGTACTTC.

The rearrangement uses TRBV2 and TRBJ2-3, with D unclear. The CDR3 contains 11 residues. The germline V gene has CDR1 SNHLY and CDR2 FYNNEI. Trimming took 7 bases from V and 2 from J, leaving 4 bases between them. CDR3 coding DNA: TGTGCCAGCACCTTCACAGATACGCAGTATTTT. Protein product: CASTFTDTQYF.

The rearrangement links TRBV4-2 to TRBJ2-1, with TRBD2 identical over 8 bases. Germline-derived CDR1 and CDR2 are LGHNA and YNFKEQ. The CDR3 is 14 amino acids. V gave up 5 bases and J gave up 5 bases; unmatched junction bases: 5. The CDR3 coding sequence is TGTGCCAGCAGCTCCCGGGGGGGAAACAATGAGCAGTTCTTC. This encodes CASSSRGGNNEQFF.

The chain has TRBV5-1 and TRBJ2-6; the D gene is possibly TRBD1 (5 bases). The CDR3 is 16 residues long. With 0 bases removed from V and 3 bases from J, the gap between germline ends came to 10 bases. Germline-derived CDR1 and CDR2 are SGHRS and YFSETQ. The CDR3 DNA is TGCGCCAGCAGCTTGGACAGGTTCGGTGGGGCCAACGTCCTGACTTTC. This sequence encodes CASSLDRFGGANVLTF.

Notes on this clone: The junction does not match germline at one end; this may be a read error. This chain links TRBV7-3 with TRBJ1-3; 7 bases are shared with TRBD1. The CDR3 length is 15 residues. The germline gives CDR1 SGHTA, CDR2 FQGTGA. The CDR3 loop is CASSVTGDSGNTIYF. CDR3 coding DNA: TGTGCCAGCAGCGTAACAGGGGACTCTGGAAACACCATATATTTT.

This rearrangement joins TRBV5-5 to TRBJ1-5, with D tentatively TRBD1 (5 bases). V lost 2 bases and J lost 4, with 16 bases in between. This CDR3 contains 16 residues. Germline lookup yields CDR1 SGHKS and CDR2 YYEKEE (reference sequence). The CDR3: CASSFYSQGKNQPQHF. In nucleotides, the CDR3 is TGTGCCAGCAGCTTTTACTCGCAGGGAAAAAATCAGCCCCAGCATTTT. Together with reference TRBV5-5 and TRBJ1-5, the CDR3 gives the full variable domain: DAGVTQSPTHLIKTRGQQVTLRCSPISGHKSVSWYQQVLGQGPQFIFQYYEKEERGRGNFPDRFSARQFPNYSSELNVNALLLGDSALYLCASSFYSQGKNQPQHFGDGTRLSIL.

The chain combines TRBV6-5 with TRBJ1-2; D possibly corresponds to TRBD1 (6 bases). This CDR3 is built from 14 residues. Germline V CDR1 and CDR2: MNHEY, SVGAGI. Trimming shortened V by 6 bases and J by 2 bases, and 13 bases separated the two germline ends. Written as DNA, the CDR3 is TGTGCCAGCAGGACGGACAGACTGAACTATGGCTACACCTTC. It specifies CASRTDRLNYGYTF.

The chain links TRBV5-8 to TRBJ1-2; D remains unclear. V lost 0 bases to trimming and J lost 5 bases, with 8 bases between them. In germline, CDR1 is SGHTS, CDR2 YDEGEE. CDR3 size: 13 residues. The CDR3, as DNA: TGTGCCAGCAGCTTGGACGGTAGATATGGCTACACCTTC. The encoded protein is CASSLDGRYGYTF.

The chain joins TRBV4-3 to TRBJ1-5; 10 nucleotides match TRBD1. Germline V lookup: CDR1 LGHNA, CDR2 YSLEER. The CDR3 runs to 16 residues. The V gene end was trimmed by 2 bases and the J gene end by 5 bases; junction bases not matched to a gene: 6. CDR3 nucleotides: TGCGCCAGCAGCCAATCTGGCGGGACAGGGGATCAGCCCCAGCATTTT. Translating gives CASSQSGGTGDQPQHF.

The chain carries TRBV5-4 and TRBJ1-2; the match to TRBD1 covers 8 bases. The CDR3 consists of 14 residues. Looked up from germline, CDR1 is SGHNT and CDR2 is YYREEE (reference sequence). Trimming took 9 bases from V and 5 from J; bases not matched to a gene: 12. CDR3 loop: CATYQGAQDYGYTF. CDR3 DNA sequence: TGTGCCACCTATCAGGGGGCGCAAGATTATGGCTACACCTTC. The full variable domain, its missing parts supplied by reference TRBV5-4 and TRBJ1-2, is ETGVTQSPTHLIKTRGQQVTLRCSSQSGHNTVSWYQQALGQGPQFIFQYYREEENGRGNFPPRFSGLQFPNYSSELNVNALELDDSALYLCATYQGAQDYGYTFGSGTRLTVV.

The chain carries TRBV6-7 and TRBJ2-7, with 9 bases identical to TRBD2. TRBV6-7 is noted as an ORF with a role that remains uncertain. The CDR3 has 15 amino acids. The V segment lost 5 bases and the J segment 0 bases; nucleotides outside the gene matches: 5. CDR3: CASSLRTSDSYEQYF. CDR3 nucleotide sequence: TGTGCCAGCAGTCTACGGACTAGCGACTCCTACGAGCAGTACTTC.

Only one count was recorded for this clone. The V gene is TRBV7-8, the J gene TRBJ2-7; unclear D gene. Germline CDR1 is SGHVS and CDR2 is FQNEAQ. The CDR3 contains 14 residues. Deletions cut 3 bases from V and 2 bases from J, with 11 bases between. The CDR3 coding sequence is TGTGCCAGCAGCTTGCCCAGGCCACCCTACGAGCAGTACTTC. This sequence encodes CASSLPRPPYEQYF.

This clone was detected only a few times. The V gene is TRBV27, the J gene TRBJ2-7, with a possible D match to TRBD2 (6 bases). V was cut by 0 bases and J by 0 bases, with 15 bases left in between. The germline gives CDR1 MNHEY, CDR2 SMNVEV (reference sequence). This CDR3 has 17 residues. Here the CDR3 reads CASSLSAGLTFSYEQYF. The CDR3 nucleotides read TGTGCCAGCAGTTTATCAGCGGGCCTTACTTTCTCCTACGAGCAGTACTTC.

The chain recombines TRBV4-1 with TRBJ2-1; TRBD2 aligns across 14 bases. Per germline, CDR1 MGHRA and CDR2 YSYEKL. V gave up 0 bases and J gave up 4 bases; unmatched junction bases: 5. The CDR3 covers 18 residues. The CDR3 coding sequence is TGCGCCAGCAGCCAAGAAGGGACTAGCGGGAGTAGTTACAATGAGCAGTTCTTC. Its protein product is CASSQEGTSGSSYNEQFF.

This clone was recorded a few times. Here the CDR3 DNA reads TGTGCCAGCAGTTGGGGGGGACTATCGAGCTCTGGGGCCAACGTCCTGACTTTC. Its protein product is CASSWGGLSSSGANVLTF. The V and J genes are TRBV6-2 or TRBV6-3 and TRBJ2-6, with TRBD2 identical over 7 bases. The CDR3 length is 18 residues. Trimming cost V 4 bases and J 0 bases; bases outside gene matches: 9. CDR1 is MNHEY, CDR2 SVGEGT, per germline.

This clone was found once. The CDR3 DNA sequence: TGTGCCAGCAGCCAGAACACCAGGTCCCACGAGCAGTACTTC. This translates into CASSQNTRSHEQYF. The rearrangement joins TRBV7-8 to TRBJ2-7; no clear D. The CDR3 has 14 amino acids. With 5 bases removed from V and 5 bases from J, the gap between germline ends came to 16 bases. Germline V lookup: CDR1 SGHVS, CDR2 FQNEAQ.

The rearrangement joins TRBV25-1 to TRBJ2-3; D perhaps matches TRBD2 (5 bases). The CDR3 has 15 amino acids. Per the germline V gene, CDR1 is MGHDK and CDR2 is SYGVNS. V dropped 2 bases and J dropped 2 bases, with 11 bases sitting between them. CDR3 in amino acids: CASSELQRNTDTQYF. The CDR3 nucleotides are TGTGCCAGCAGTGAACTCCAGCGGAACACAGATACGCAGTATTTT.